The TCR beta chain described here comes from a study of response to subunit inactivated influenza vaccine. This clonotype was seen only a few times. A single record per CDR3 protein comes from TCRdb applying MiXCR to the RT-PCR reads. Of about 540,000 distinct CDR3 sequences listed, approximately 22% were seen once; the top ten hold 2.5% to 3.5%. The CDR3 covers 13 residues. With 2 bases removed from V and 7 bases from J, the gap between germline ends came to 12 bases. CDR1 and CDR2 (germline): SGHDT, YYEEEE. These data also formed part of another study, on T cells expressing NK-cell markers. From that study: TCR beta libraries carry UMIs added by 5'RACE template switching. NKG2C+ dominant clonotype frequencies in 5 or 6 donors were about 1.0-7.0% of CD8+ T cells.

This chain joins TRBV5-6 and TRBJ2-5; TRBD2 might be the D (6 bases). The material sequenced was CD4+ T cells sorted from PBMCs, taken approximately 12 days after vaccination. This clonotype was sampled from a man aged 50-60 years who received an inactivated influenza vaccine. CDR3 in amino acids: CASSFSGDRTQYF. As DNA, the CDR3 is TGTGCCAGCAGCTTTAGCGGAGATCGGACCCAGTACTTC.